The clone carrying this T cell receptor (beta chain) was seen only a few times. The source of the sample is a study of patients and donors after allogeneic stem cell transplantation. TCRdb reprocessed the RT-PCR reads via MiXCR and lists one record per CDR3 protein. The sample includes 920,000 or so distinct CDR3 sequences, about 20% of them seen just once. Sequencing was carried out using blood, either unsorted or a sorted T cell fraction (not recorded which). This receptor was identified in a human donor who was either an allogeneic HSCT recipient or a stem cell or donor lymphocyte infusion donor (not recorded which). It is not recorded whose cells these are; they may come from a transplant donor.

In DNA form, the CDR3 reads TGTGCCAGCCGCGGCGGCAGTAACTCCTACAATGAGCAGTTCTTC. The encoded protein is CASRGGSNSYNEQFF. This rearrangement joins TRBV6-2 or TRBV6-3 to TRBJ2-1; D remains unclear. Trimming stripped 8 bases from V and 0 bases from J, with 14 bases between. The CDR3 length is 15 residues. Per the germline V gene, CDR1 is MNHEY and CDR2 is SVGEGT.